The rows below give T cell receptor beta chains drawn from one sample of a study of identical twins. TCRdb fed the 5' RACE reads into MiXCR, producing one record per CDR3 protein. The sample gives about 470,000 distinct CDR3 sequences, roughly 26% of which show up once; 2.9% is in the top ten. The sample was also linked to a second study, of T cells expressing NK-cell markers.

The sequencing sample was made of CD4+ T cells sorted from blood. The source is a woman aged 18-29 years in good health. CDR3s include the opening cysteine and the closing phenylalanine or tryptophan. The order of the fields is J gene, clone size, D gene, V gene, CDR3 DNA, CDR3 protein. The D gene is left open where the match is weak. Not all rows give a size; the values are once, few, many and, for expanded clones, a class.

j_gene: TRBJ2-1
abundance: .
d_gene: .
v_gene: TRBV5-1
CDR3nt: TGCGCCAGCAGCGGCCAGGCGCAAACGCCTTACAATGAGCAGTTCTTC
CDR3aa: CASSGQAQTPYNEQFF

j_gene: TRBJ2-2
abundance: .
d_gene: .
v_gene: TRBV5-1
CDR3nt: TGCGCCAGCAGCTTGGGGCAGGGTATACGGACCGGGGAGCTGTTTTTT
CDR3aa: CASSLGQGIRTGELFF

j_gene: TRBJ2-1
abundance: few
d_gene: TRBD2
v_gene: TRBV20-1
CDR3nt: TGCAGTGCTCTGACTAGCGGAGGTTACAATGAGCAGTTCTTC
CDR3aa: CSALTSGGYNEQFF

j_gene: TRBJ2-3
abundance: .
d_gene: .
v_gene: TRBV20-1
CDR3nt: TGCAGTGCTAGCCTGTGGGATACGCAGTATTTT
CDR3aa: CSASLWDTQYF

j_gene: TRBJ2-5
abundance: few
d_gene: TRBD2
v_gene: TRBV5-1
CDR3nt: TGCGCCAGCAGCCCCCGGTCTAGCGGGAGGCTAGAGACCCAGTACTTC
CDR3aa: CASSPRSSGRLETQYF

j_gene: TRBJ2-7
abundance: few
d_gene: .
v_gene: TRBV21-1
CDR3nt: TGTGCCAGCAGCCCTTGGCTCTACTACGAGCAGTACTTC
CDR3aa: CASSPWLYYEQYF

j_gene: TRBJ2-1
abundance: few
d_gene: .
v_gene: TRBV7-2
CDR3nt: TGTGCCAGCAGCCTGATGGGGGAAGGATACAATGAGCAGTTCTTC
CDR3aa: CASSLMGEGYNEQFF

j_gene: TRBJ2-7
abundance: .
d_gene: .
v_gene: TRBV20-1
CDR3nt: TGCAGTGCCCCTCTTATCGACTCCTACGAGCAGTACTTC
CDR3aa: CSAPLIDSYEQYF

j_gene: TRBJ2-2
abundance: few
d_gene: .
v_gene: TRBV7-2
CDR3nt: TGTGCCAGCAGCTTTGGTGGTCGCAGCCCCCCCGGGGAGCTGTTTTTT
CDR3aa: CASSFGGRSPPGELFF

j_gene: TRBJ2-6
abundance: few
d_gene: .
v_gene: TRBV10-3
CDR3nt: TGTGCCATCCAATCCGGGGCCAACGTCCTGACTTTC
CDR3aa: CAIQSGANVLTF

j_gene: TRBJ2-7
abundance: .
d_gene: .
v_gene: TRBV5-1
CDR3nt: TGCGCCAGTTCCGCCGGGACGGACCCTATCTACGAGCAGTACTTC
CDR3aa: CASSAGTDPIYEQYF

j_gene: TRBJ2-3
abundance: few
d_gene: .
v_gene: TRBV29-1
CDR3nt: TGCAGCGTTAGGGGTGGTTCGGGAGATACGCAGTATTTT
CDR3aa: CSVRGGSGDTQYF

j_gene: TRBJ2-3
abundance: .
d_gene: TRBD1
v_gene: TRBV12-3/TRBV12-4
CDR3nt: TGTGCCAGCAGTGGCTGGTCCGGGACAGACACAGATACGCAGTATTTT
CDR3aa: CASSGWSGTDTDTQYF

j_gene: TRBJ1-1
abundance: few
d_gene: TRBD1
v_gene: TRBV5-5
CDR3nt: TGTGCCAGCAGCCTGACCGGGACAGGGTTTGCGAACACTGAAGCTTTCTTT
CDR3aa: CASSLTGTGFANTEAFF

j_gene: TRBJ2-5
abundance: few
d_gene: TRBD1
v_gene: TRBV2
CDR3nt: TGTGCCAGCCGAAACCGGGACAGGGGGCGAGAGACCCAGTACTTC
CDR3aa: CASRNRDRGRETQYF